This is a list of T cell receptor beta chains from one sample in a study of blood T cell repertoires in COVID-19. The method was immunoSEQ multiplex PCR; TCRdb's version includes in-frame clones alone and lacks a portion of them. The table lists 110,000 or so clones, around 82% of them singletons, with 6.6% in the top ten. Sequencing was done on a sample of peripheral blood. These receptors were taken from a woman aged 45-59 years with acute or convalescent COVID-19. CDR3s include the opening cysteine and the closing phenylalanine or tryptophan. The D gene is left open where the match is weak. Clone size is stated in some rows and not others, as once, few, many or a class when expanded.

d_gene | j_gene | abundance | v_gene | CDR3nt | CDR3aa
NA | TRBJ2-7 | NA | TRBV30 | TGTGCCTGGAGTGGGGCGACCTACGAGCAGTACTTC | CAWSGATYEQYF
NA | TRBJ1-3 | NA | TRBV3-1/TRBV3-2 | TGTGCCAGCAGCCAAGATGGGGGGAGGCTGAACACCATATATTTT | CASSQDGGRLNTIYF
NA | TRBJ1-6 | NA | TRBV27 | TGTGCCAGCAGTTTTTTAGGAGCTTATAATTCACCCCTCCACTTT | CASSFLGAYNSPLHF
TRBD1 | TRBJ2-5 | NA | TRBV5-4 | TGTGCCAGCAGCTTGGCCGGAGGACAGGCGCCCAAGACCCAGTACTTC | CASSLAGGQAPKTQYF
NA | TRBJ1-1 | NA | TRBV7-6 | TGTGCCAGCAGCTTTCAGGGCCACACTGAAGCTTTCTTT | CASSFQGHTEAFF
NA | TRBJ1-1 | NA | TRBV18 | TGTGCCAGCTCACCAAACGGGGTATTTTTGAAAACTGAAGCTTTCTTT | CASSPNGVFLKTEAFF
NA | TRBJ2-3 | NA | TRBV10-3 | TGTGCCATCCGGGTCACGGATACGCAGTATTTT | CAIRVTDTQYF
NA | TRBJ1-1 | NA | TRBV14 | TGTGCCAGCAGCCCCCCGGGAAGTATGAACACTGAAGCTTTCTTT | CASSPPGSMNTEAFF
TRBD1 | TRBJ1-2 | NA | TRBV6-5 | TGTGCCAGCAGTCCGACAGGGACAACTAACTATGGCTACACCTTC | CASSPTGTTNYGYTF
NA | TRBJ1-3 | NA | TRBV2 | TGTGCCAGCGAGGGAGGGGGAAACACCATATATTTT | CASEGGGNTIYF
TRBD2 | TRBJ2-7 | NA | TRBV6-1 | TGTGCCAGCAGTGGAGTACTGGGACTAGCGGGGCCGAGCTCCTACGAGCAGTACTTC | CASSGVLGLAGPSSYEQYF
NA | TRBJ1-5 | once | TRBV19 | TGTGCCAGTAGTATTAGGAGTTATCAGCCCCAGCATTTT | CASSIRSYQPQHF
TRBD1 | TRBJ2-2 | NA | TRBV18 | TGTGCCAGCTCAAAGGGGGCCGATACCGGGGAGCTGTTTTTT | CASSKGADTGELFF
TRBD1 | TRBJ1-6 | NA | TRBV5-1 | TGCGCCAGCAGCTCCTCGGACAGGGCTTCACCCCTCCACTTT | CASSSSDRASPLHF
TRBD2 | TRBJ2-7 | NA | TRBV7-2 | TGTGCCAGCAGCTGGGACTACCGGTACGAGCAGTACTTC | CASSWDYRYEQYF
TRBD1 | TRBJ1-5 | NA | TRBV15 | TGTGCCACCAGCAGAGTGACAGGGTGGGGCAATCAGCCCCAGCATTTT | CATSRVTGWGNQPQHF
NA | TRBJ1-5 | once | TRBV7-2 | TGTGCCAGCAGCTTAGTACTCAATCAGCCCCAGCATTTT | CASSLVLNQPQHF
NA | TRBJ2-3 | once | TRBV4-2 | TGTGCCAGCAGCCCCCGGACAGGAGGGGATACAGATACGCAGTATTTT | CASSPRTGGDTDTQYF
TRBD1 | TRBJ1-6 | NA | TRBV5-6 | TGTGCCAGCAGCTACCCACAGGGGGGAGGTTCACCCCTCCACTTT | CASSYPQGGGSPLHF
NA | TRBJ1-3 | NA | TRBV19 | TGTGCCAGTAGTATAAGAGGATCTGGAAACACCATATATTTT | CASSIRGSGNTIYF
NA | TRBJ1-2 | NA | TRBV19 | TGTGCCAGTAAGCCGGGTCCCGCTAACTATGGCTACACCTTC | CASKPGPANYGYTF
TRBD1 | TRBJ2-3 | NA | TRBV19 | TGTGCCTCCCACCCGGGACAGGGGGTTGATACGCAGTATTTT | CASHPGQGVDTQYF
TRBD1 | TRBJ2-7 | NA | TRBV5-4 | TGTGCCAGCAGCCCCGGGACAGGGGAATACTACGAGCAGTACTTC | CASSPGTGEYYEQYF
NA | TRBJ1-5 | NA | TRBV6-1 | TGTGCCAGCAGTGAAGGTCTCAGGGGCACGGGCAGGCAGCCCCAGCATTTT | CASSEGLRGTGRQPQHF
TRBD1 | TRBJ2-2 | NA | TRBV5-4 | TGTGCCAGCAGCTCAATCCCGACAGGGGACCCGAACACCGGGGAGCTGTTTTTT | CASSSIPTGDPNTGELFF
TRBD1 | TRBJ1-3 | few | TRBV2 | TGTGCCAGCAGGGAACAGGGGGCAACAGGAAACACCATATATTTT | CASREQGATGNTIYF
NA | TRBJ1-6 | NA | TRBV19 | TGTGCCAGTAGTATTCAAGGCAGGGGATTACGTTCACCCCTCCACTTT | CASSIQGRGLRSPLHF
NA | TRBJ1-6 | few | TRBV30 | TGTGCCTGGAGTCAGACAGGCTTTAATTCACCCCTCCACTTT | CAWSQTGFNSPLHF
NA | TRBJ2-7 | NA | TRBV7-3 | TGTGCCAGCTTTCTAGCTCCGAGCTCCTACGAGCAGTACTTC | CASFLAPSSYEQYF
TRBD1 | TRBJ1-2 | NA | TRBV28 | TGTGCCAGCAGTCCAGGGGGTCCTAACTATGGCTACACCTTC | CASSPGGPNYGYTF
TRBD1 | TRBJ1-1 | NA | TRBV6-5 | TGTGCCAGCAGTTACTCACCAGGGGGGAGCACTGAAGCTTTCTTT | CASSYSPGGSTEAFF
NA | TRBJ1-4 | NA | TRBV4-2 | TGTGCCAGCAGCAAAGCGGGGGCAACTAATGAAAAACTGTTTTTT | CASSKAGATNEKLFF
TRBD1 | TRBJ1-1 | NA | TRBV19 | TGTGCCAGTAGCGGACAGGGCTTGAACACTGAAGCTTTCTTT | CASSGQGLNTEAFF
NA | TRBJ1-2 | NA | TRBV11-2 | TGTGCCAGCAGCTTAGGGGTGGGTACAGTTAACTATGGCTACACCTTC | CASSLGVGTVNYGYTF
TRBD1 | TRBJ1-2 | NA | TRBV6-5 | TGTGCCAGCAACCCGACAGGGACCTTTTATGGCTACACCTTC | CASNPTGTFYGYTF
NA | TRBJ1-3 | NA | TRBV11-2 | TGTGCCAGCAGCTTACGCTCTGGAAACACCATATATTTT | CASSLRSGNTIYF
NA | TRBJ2-3 | NA | TRBV5-1 | TGCGCCAGCTCGGCGGGGATCACAGATACGCAGTATTTT | CASSAGITDTQYF
NA | TRBJ2-5 | NA | TRBV7-9 | TGTGCCAGCAGCGCCTCCGGGGAGACCCAGTACTTC | CASSASGETQYF
NA | TRBJ2-1 | NA | TRBV3-1/TRBV3-2 | TGTGCCAGCAGCCAAGGTCTAGACAATGAGCAGTTCTTC | CASSQGLDNEQFF
NA | TRBJ1-2 | NA | TRBV13 | TGTGCCAGCAGCCCCACACCCGAGGAGGGCTATGGCTACACCTTC | CASSPTPEEGYGYTF
NA | TRBJ1-4 | NA | TRBV6-2/TRBV6-3 | TGTGCCAGCAGCCGACGGACAGAACAAAATGAAAAACTGTTTTTT | CASSRRTEQNEKLFF
TRBD2 | TRBJ2-1 | NA | TRBV7-9 | TGTGCCAGCAGCTTATATATCGTGTTCGGGACTAGCGGGGCTGAGCAGTTCTTC | CASSLYIVFGTSGAEQFF
TRBD1 | TRBJ1-2 | NA | TRBV5-1 | TGCGCCAGCAGCCGTACAGGGGGCGAACTACAGGGAGGCTACACCTTC | CASSRTGGELQGGYTF
TRBD1 | TRBJ2-6 | NA | TRBV10-3 | TGTGCCATCAGTGGGGGCTTTCCTAGGACAGGGAGCTCTGGGGCCAACGTCCTGACTTTC | CAISGGFPRTGSSGANVLTF
TRBD2 | TRBJ2-3 | once | TRBV18 | TGTGCCAGCTCACCTGGACTAGATTCCACAGATACGCAGTATTTT | CASSPGLDSTDTQYF
NA | TRBJ1-2 | NA | TRBV18 | TGTGCCAGCTCACCTGAAGGCCAGGCTAACTATGGCTACACCTTC | CASSPEGQANYGYTF
NA | TRBJ1-5 | NA | TRBV7-9 | TGTGCCAGCAGCAGAGGAGATCAGCCCCAGCATTTT | CASSRGDQPQHF
NA | TRBJ2-3 | NA | TRBV6-5 | TGTGCCAGCAGTTACCCGCAGGATACGCAGTATTTT | CASSYPQDTQYF
TRBD1 | TRBJ1-5 | NA | TRBV6-5 | TGTGCCAGCAGTTTAGACAGGGGGTTGGGTCAGCCCCAGCATTTT | CASSLDRGLGQPQHF
TRBD2 | TRBJ2-3 | NA | TRBV30 | TGTGCCTGGGCCCTGCGGCGGGGGTACCCCACAGATACGCAGTATTTT | CAWALRRGYPTDTQYF
NA | TRBJ2-3 | once | TRBV11-2 | TGTGCCAGCAGCCCACGGGAGATGACCCTAAGGACAGATACGCAGTATTTT | CASSPREMTLRTDTQYF